This T cell receptor beta chain was observed in a study of blood T cells in healthy people across ages. Study conclusions and caveats: The authors considered diversity estimates from one million T cells to be underestimates. It was not possible, with unsorted PBMCs, to conclusively compare naive and antigen-experienced cells. Researchers report that TCR beta diversity correlated strongly with naive T cell percentage.

The V gene's germline CDR1 is GTSNPN and CDR2 SVGIG (reference sequence). The V gene lost 3 bases and the J gene lost 1 base, with 11 bases spanning the gap. CDR3 length: 14 residues. The use of a sample-barcoded 5' primer and a J-beta primer mix characterized a second PCR of about 7 to 12 cycles. Tags on each cDNA molecule came from a template-switch adaptor with 12 random nucleotides. Via MiXCR, TCRdb re-called the 5' RACE reads, giving one row per CDR3 protein. Of around 1,600,000 distinct CDR3 sequences in the sample, approximately 43% were seen once. Comment on this clonotype: Its antigen is still unknown.

The rearrangement links TRBV30 to TRBJ2-3; D is uncertain. Sequencing used blood. The sequence derives from a woman younger than 30 in good health. This chain's CDR3 is CAWRWSGGTDTQYF. The CDR3, as DNA: TGTGCCTGGAGGTGGTCGGGCGGCACAGATACGCAGTATTTT.